These 24 T cell receptor beta chains share one sample of origin, sequenced in a study of shared clonotypes between healthy human individuals. TCRdb keeps only in-frame clones here, not all; method: immunoSEQ multiplex PCR. The sample comprises approximately 2.5 million clones, 93% of which are singletons, and around 0.4% rests with the top ten. The material sequenced was naive CD4+ T cells from PBMCs. Subset of the sample: CD45RA+ positively selected. The receptor set was obtained from a man in his late teens or twenties in good health. Some clones in this sample may be carry-over from other donors' samples.

V usage is TRBV6-1 and J usage is TRBJ2-7; 10 bases line up with TRBD2. The V segment lost 1 base and the J segment 3 bases; nucleotides outside the gene matches: 3. This CDR3 is 15 amino acids long. Germline CDR1 MNHNS, CDR2 SASEGT. DNA for the CDR3: TGTGCCAGCAGTGAAGGGTCTAGCGGGAGCTACGAGCAGTACTTC. This encodes CASSEGSSGSYEQYF.

The chain is built from TRBV6-1 and TRBJ2-5; no definite D call. Trimming shortened V by 6 bases and J by 5 bases, and 19 bases separated the two germline ends. Germline loops: CDR1 MNHNS, CDR2 SASEGT. The CDR3 has 15 amino acids. As DNA, the CDR3 is TGTGCCAGCAGAACCGAGGCAGGTATTCGTGAGACCCAGTACTTC. Its protein product is CASRTEAGIRETQYF.

A word on this clone: Compared with germline, one end of the junction differs, possibly owing to a read error. This chain uses TRBV5-6 with TRBJ2-5, with unresolved D. CDR3 length: 14 amino acids. The germline V gene encodes CDR1 SGHDT and CDR2 YYEEEE. The CDR3 DNA follows: TGTGCCAGCGGCTTGTCCCCAGTAGAAGAGACCCAGTACTTC. Protein product: CASGLSPVEETQYF.

The rearrangement uses TRBV6-5 and TRBJ2-7, with a weak D call TRBD1 (6 bases). V lost 6 bases and J lost 6, with 18 bases in between. The CDR3 extends over 14 amino acids. CDR1 and CDR2 from the germline V gene are MNHEY and SVGAGI. The CDR3: CASRYQTGWSEQYF. CDR3 bases: TGTGCCAGCAGGTACCAGACAGGTTGGAGCGAGCAGTACTTC.

V and J are TRBV28 and TRBJ2-7, with D possibly being TRBD1 or TRBD2 (7 bases each). Germline CDR1 MDHEN, CDR2 SYDVKM. Trimming shortened V by 6 bases and J by 0 bases, and 21 bases separated the two germline ends. This CDR3 contains 17 residues. CDR3 residues: CASSQGGERASSYEQYF. CDR3 nucleotides: TGTGCCAGCAGCCAGGGGGGGGAACGGGCTTCCTCCTACGAGCAGTACTTC.

Comments on this clone: Since the CDR3 does not end with the conserved phenylalanine or tryptophan, this likely comes from a read error. The genes are TRBV5-6 and TRBJ1-2, with TRBD1 matching over 7 bases. Germline CDR1 reads SGHDT; CDR2 reads YYEEEE. V was clipped by 6 bases and J by 4 bases; unmatched bases: 6. The CDR3 has 13 residues. The CDR3 protein is CASNLDRAYGYTL. The CDR3 DNA reads TGTGCCAGCAACCTAGACAGGGCCTATGGCTACACCCTC.

The rearrangement joins TRBV2 to TRBJ2-5, with D perhaps matching TRBD2 (6 bases). Germline lookup yields CDR1 SNHLY and CDR2 FYNNEI. V was clipped by 7 bases and J by 3 bases, with 18 bases between them. The CDR3 has 15 residues. The CDR3 reads CASTERVAVEETQYF. CDR3 DNA: TGTGCCAGCACAGAGCGGGTGGCCGTTGAAGAGACCCAGTACTTC.

V usage is TRBV15 and J usage is TRBJ2-7; D possibly corresponds to TRBD1 (5 bases). V shed 0 bases and J shed 0 bases, with 9 bases lying between them. Germline-derived CDR1 and CDR2 are LNHNV and YYDKDF (reference sequence). The CDR3 is 15 residues long. The CDR3 DNA reads TGTGCCACCAGCAGAGAGCCACAGGACTCCTACGAGCAGTACTTC. Its protein is CATSREPQDSYEQYF.

The rearrangement uses TRBV25-1 and TRBJ2-7, with 13 bases that match TRBD2. With V trimmed by 5 bases and J by 2 bases, 9 bases remained unmatched. This CDR3 comprises 17 residues. Germline V gene sequence: CDR1 MGHDK, CDR2 SYGVNS. The CDR3 region is CASSRLAGGPWAYEQYF. CDR3 nucleotide sequence: TGTGCCAGCAGTAGACTAGCGGGAGGCCCTTGGGCCTACGAGCAGTACTTC.

CDR3 loop: CASRAHVGQGNQPQHF. The CDR3 nucleotides are TGTGCCAGCAGGGCCCACGTGGGGCAGGGCAATCAGCCCCAGCATTTT. This sequence joins TRBV2 and TRBJ1-5, with a weak D call TRBD1 (5 bases). Per the germline V gene, CDR1 is SNHLY and CDR2 is FYNNEI. The CDR3 consists of 16 residues. The ends were cut back, 6 bases at V and 2 bases at J, with 17 bases in the middle.

This clone was observed a single time. The chain links TRBV4-3 to TRBJ1-6; 8 nucleotides agree with TRBD1. Trimming took 4 bases from V and 10 from J; bases not matched to a gene: 9. The CDR3 length is 15 residues. Germline values: CDR1 LGHNA, CDR2 YSLEER. The CDR3 reads CASSLRQGLGSPLHF. In DNA, the CDR3 is TGCGCCAGCAGCCTACGACAGGGGTTGGGATCACCCCTCCACTTT.

V is TRBV10-1 and J is TRBJ1-1, with 7 nucleotides matching TRBD1. The CDR3 consists of 15 residues. Germline V gene sequence: CDR1 WNHNN, CDR2 SYGVQD (reference sequence). The trim removed 5 bases at V and 1 base at J, leaving 7 bases unmatched. CDR3 sequence reads: CASSPGQPGNTEAFF. DNA for the CDR3: TGCGCCAGCAGTCCGGGACAGCCCGGGAACACTGAAGCTTTCTTT.

Points on this clone: Within the sample, other DNA sequences also encode this same CDR3. The rearrangement links TRBV2 to TRBJ2-3; no reliable D call. There are 12 residues in the CDR3. The germline CDR1 and CDR2 sequences are SNHLY and FYNNEI. Trimming took 4 bases from V and 3 from J, leaving 5 bases between them. CDR3 region: CASSVGTDTQYF. The CDR3 DNA reads as TGTGCCAGCAGTGTCGGGACAGATACGCAGTATTTT.

The chain uses TRBV30 and TRBJ1-1, with D perhaps TRBD1 (6 bases). V was shortened by 6 bases and J by 3 bases, with 17 bases between the two germline ends. Looked up from germline, CDR1 is GTSNPN and CDR2 is SVGIG (reference sequence). This CDR3 contains 14 residues. CDR3 in amino acids: CACSALGAYTEAFF. Written as DNA, the CDR3 is TGTGCCTGTTCTGCGTTGGGGGCTTACACTGAAGCTTTCTTT.

The rearrangement links TRBV28 to TRBJ2-1; 9 positions agree with TRBD1. The V and J ends lost 4 bases and 7 bases, in that order; junction bases with no gene match: 8. CDR1 and CDR2 (germline): MDHEN, SYDVKM. The length of the CDR3 is 15 residues. CDR3 amino acids: CASSSPGQGPNEQFF. The CDR3 DNA sequence: TGTGCCAGCAGTTCCCCGGGACAGGGACCAAATGAGCAGTTCTTC.

The chain couples TRBV10-3 to TRBJ2-1; 13 bases fit TRBD2. This CDR3 region has 18 residues. Germline-derived CDR1 and CDR2 are ENHRY and SYGVKD. J lost 2 bases, V lost 1 base, and 5 bases had no gene match. CDR3 nucleotide sequence: TGTGCCATCAGTGAGTTACTAGCGGGAGGGGGGGCCTACAATGAGCAGTTCTTC. It translates to CAISELLAGGGAYNEQFF.

This clone occurred once. V usage is TRBV5-1 and J usage is TRBJ2-3; the D is unclear. This CDR3 has 14 amino acids. V was pared by 2 bases and J by 0 bases, with 7 bases between. Per the germline V gene, CDR1 is SGHRS and CDR2 is YFSETQ. In DNA, the CDR3 is TGCGCCAGCAGCTTCACGGCTAGCACAGATACGCAGTATTTT. The encoded protein is CASSFTASTDTQYF.

This sequence joins TRBV5-4 and TRBJ2-5; the D is unclear. This CDR3 spans 15 amino acids. V dropped 5 bases and J dropped 4 bases, with 18 bases sitting between them. Germline V gives CDR1 SGHNT, CDR2 YYREEE (reference sequence). This CDR3 is CASSYLARRRETQYF. In nucleotides, the CDR3 is TGTGCCAGCAGTTACCTCGCCAGACGTCGAGAGACCCAGTACTTC.

In DNA, the CDR3 is TGCGCCAGCAGCTTGGTGGCTCAGGGGGGCAATGAGCAGTTCTTC. As protein: CASSLVAQGGNEQFF. The chain carries TRBV5-1 and TRBJ2-1; tentatively, D is TRBD1 (7 bases). This CDR3 comprises 15 residues. V was trimmed by 0 bases and J by 6 bases, leaving 13 bases between them. Per germline, CDR1 SGHRS and CDR2 YFSETQ.

Comment on this clone: Different DNA sequences within this sample yield the same CDR3. This sequence joins TRBV18 and TRBJ2-2; no clear D gene. The CDR3 totals 13 residues. Germline CDR1 KGHSH, CDR2 LQKENI. The V end was cut by 3 bases, the J end by 4 bases, with 6 bases between. The CDR3 spells CASSPTPTGELFF. The CDR3, as DNA: TGTGCCAGCTCACCGACTCCCACCGGGGAGCTGTTTTTT.

The chain uses TRBV11-2 and TRBJ2-5, with 10 bases aligning to TRBD2. Trimming removed 5 bases from V and 5 bases from J; junction bases left unmatched: 14. CDR3 length: 17 residues. Per the germline V gene, CDR1 is SGHAT and CDR2 is FQNNGV. Written as DNA, the CDR3 is TGTGCCAGCAGCCCCTTAAGGCTAGCGGGAGCCCTGGAGACCCAGTACTTC. It specifies CASSPLRLAGALETQYF.

A note on this clone: Other DNA variants within this sample encode the same CDR3. The J gene is TRBJ2-1, the V gene TRBV5-1; 13 positions match TRBD2. Germline CDR1 and CDR2: SGHRS and YFSETQ. The length of the CDR3 is 15 residues. With 4 bases clipped from V and 5 bases from J, the junction kept 3 bases outside the gene matches. The CDR3 DNA reads TGCGCCAGCAGCCCACTAGCGGGAGGGGACAATGAGCAGTTCTTC. As protein: CASSPLAGGDNEQFF.

This clone has only one observation. The gene calls are TRBV12-5 and TRBJ2-5; TRBD2 matches 7 bases. The V segment lost 7 bases and the J segment 4 bases; nucleotides outside the gene matches: 9. Per germline, CDR1 LGHNT and CDR2 FRNRAP. This CDR3 region has 14 residues. The CDR3 DNA sequence: TGTGCTAGTGCCCTTTCGGGCGGGAGAGAGACCCAGTACTTC. This encodes CASALSGGRETQYF.

V gene TRBV2 combines with J gene TRBJ2-2; TRBD1 agrees at 9 bases. Trimming took 6 bases from V and 4 from J; bases not matched to a gene: 6. Looked up from germline, CDR1 is SNHLY and CDR2 is FYNNEI. CDR3 length: 15 residues. CDR3 amino acids: CASRTGQGFTGELFF. The CDR3 coding sequence is TGTGCCAGCAGGACGGGACAGGGATTCACCGGGGAGCTGTTTTTT.